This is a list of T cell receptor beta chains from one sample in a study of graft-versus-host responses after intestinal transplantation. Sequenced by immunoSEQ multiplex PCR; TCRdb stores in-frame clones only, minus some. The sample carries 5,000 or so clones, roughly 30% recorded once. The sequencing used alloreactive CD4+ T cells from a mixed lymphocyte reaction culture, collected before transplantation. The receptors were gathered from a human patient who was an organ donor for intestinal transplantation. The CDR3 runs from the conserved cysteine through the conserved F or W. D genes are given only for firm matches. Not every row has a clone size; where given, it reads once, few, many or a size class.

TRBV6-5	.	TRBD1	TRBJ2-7	CASSGRTGGLEQYF	TGTGCCAGCAGTGGCCGGACAGGGGGCTTGGAGCAGTACTTC
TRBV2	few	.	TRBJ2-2	CASSEWGANTGELFF	TGTGCCAGCAGTGAGTGGGGGGCGAACACCGGGGAGCTGTTTTTT
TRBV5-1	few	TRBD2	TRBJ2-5	CASSFDLASGGPGETQYF	TGCGCCAGCAGCTTTGACCTAGCTAGCGGGGGCCCGGGAGAGACCCAGTACTTC
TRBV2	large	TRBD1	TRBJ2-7	CASSESTGGYEQYF	TGTGCCAGCAGTGAGTCGACAGGGGGCTACGAGCAGTACTTC
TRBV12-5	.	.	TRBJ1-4	CASGLKGQATTNEKLFF	TGTGCTAGTGGTTTGAAGGGGCAGGCAACAACTAATGAAAAACTGTTTTTT
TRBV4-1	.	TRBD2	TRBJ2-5	CASSQSPGLAEETQYF	TGCGCCAGCAGCCAATCACCGGGACTAGCGGAAGAGACCCAGTACTTC
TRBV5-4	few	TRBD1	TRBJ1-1	CASSNAGTALGAFF	TGTGCCAGCAGCAATGCCGGGACAGCCCTAGGAGCTTTCTTT
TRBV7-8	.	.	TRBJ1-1	CASSLTRGNTEAFF	TGTGCCAGCAGCTTAACGAGGGGGAACACTGAAGCTTTCTTT
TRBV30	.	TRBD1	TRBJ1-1	CAWRTGWIVNTETFF	TGTGCCTGGAGGACAGGGTGGATAGTGAACACTGAAACTTTCTTT
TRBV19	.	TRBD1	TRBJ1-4	CASSITGTGGEKLFF	TGTGCCAGTAGTATCACCGGGACAGGGGGAGAAAAACTGTTTTTT
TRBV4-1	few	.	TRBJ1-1	CASSQGEGRSTEAFF	TGCGCCAGCAGCCAAGGCGAGGGAAGGAGTACTGAAGCTTTCTTT
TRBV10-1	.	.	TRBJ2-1	CASSEAGRYYNEQFF	TGCGCCAGCAGTGAGGCCGGGAGATACTACAATGAGCAGTTCTTC
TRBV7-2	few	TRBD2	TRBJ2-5	CASSLRLAGVGETQYF	TGTGCCAGCAGCCTCCGACTAGCGGGAGTAGGGGAGACCCAGTACTTC
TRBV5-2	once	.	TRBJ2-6	CASNGVGSTQSRANVLTF	TGTGCCAGCAACGGAGTAGGGAGTACACAAAGTCGGGCCAACGTCCTGACTTTC
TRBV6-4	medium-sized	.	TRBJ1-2	CASSFGPRYGYTF	TGTGCCAGCAGCTTCGGACCGAGGTATGGCTACACCTTC
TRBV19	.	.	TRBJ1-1	CASSIEAGIMNTEAFF	TGTGCCAGTAGTATAGAGGCAGGGATTATGAACACTGAAGCTTTCTTT
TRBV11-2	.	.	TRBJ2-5	CASSRVRPLVYF	TGTGCCAGCAGCCGCGTTAGGCCCTTAGTGTACTTC
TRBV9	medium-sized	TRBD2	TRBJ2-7	CASSLRYAGAEQYF	TGTGCCAGCAGCCTAAGGTACGCGGGAGCCGAGCAGTACTTC
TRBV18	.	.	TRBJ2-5	CASSPLETQYF	TGTGCCAGCTCACCACTAGAGACCCAGTACTTC
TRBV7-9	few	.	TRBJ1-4	CASSLAGTVNEKLFF	TGTGCCAGCAGCTTAGCCGGGACGGTGAATGAAAAACTGTTTTTT
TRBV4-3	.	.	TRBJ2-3	CASSQEGGRGDTQYF	TGCGCCAGCAGCCAAGAAGGCGGACGAGGAGATACGCAGTATTTT
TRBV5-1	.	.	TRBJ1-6	CASSLEVGGYNSPLHF	TGCGCCAGCAGCTTGGAGGTAGGGGGCTATAATTCACCCCTCCACTTT
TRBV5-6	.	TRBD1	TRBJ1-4	CASSGDSFGNEKLFF	TGTGCCAGCAGCGGGGACAGCTTTGGGAATGAAAAACTGTTTTTT
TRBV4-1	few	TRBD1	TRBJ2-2	CASSQGQGANGELFF	TGCGCCAGCAGCCAGGGACAGGGGGCAAACGGGGAGCTGTTTTTT
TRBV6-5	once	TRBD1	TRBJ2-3	CASRSTGYTDTQYF	TGTGCCAGCAGATCGACAGGGTACACAGATACGCAGTATTTT
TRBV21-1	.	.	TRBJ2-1	CASRVYVAHHSDNEQFF	TGTGCCAGCAGGGTGTATGTAGCACACCATTCCGACAATGAGCAGTTCTTC
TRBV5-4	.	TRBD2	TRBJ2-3	CASSLGLAGTDTQYF	TGTGCCAGCAGCTTGGGACTAGCGGGCACAGATACGCAGTATTTT